Listed here are 26 T cell receptor beta chains from one sample, sequenced in a study of breast tumors, draining lymph nodes, adjacent tissues. The lymph nodes were axillary draining lymph nodes from breast cancer patients. TCRdb processed the multiplex PCR reads anew with MiXCR; each CDR3 protein has one entry. The sample has around 140,000 distinct CDR3 sequences, 32% seen once. Sequenced: axillary lymph node tissue. The receptors come from a female donor with breast cancer. Some clones in this sample may be carry-over from other donors' samples.

This clonotype was found many times. The chain couples TRBV7-3 to TRBJ1-3; D is unresolved. In germline, CDR1 is SGHTA, CDR2 FQGTGA. This CDR3 is 15 amino acids long. Trimming shortened V by 2 bases and J by 0 bases, and 8 bases separated the two germline ends. CDR3 in DNA: TGTGCCAGCAGCTTACATCCGGGCTCTGGAAACACCATATATTTT. Translating gives CASSLHPGSGNTIYF.

There are many counts of this clonotype. The rearrangement links TRBV20-1 to TRBJ2-2, with 7 positions matching TRBD1. Germline assignment: CDR1 DFQATT and CDR2 SNEGSKA (reference sequence). The V segment lost 2 bases and the J segment 10 bases; nucleotides outside the gene matches: 4. The CDR3 totals 12 residues. CDR3 DNA sequence: TGCAGTGCTAGACAGACAGGGACGGAGCTGTTTTTT. It specifies CSARQTGTELFF.

This clonotype was seen many times. CDR3 bases: TGCGCCAGCAGCTTGTGGGAGGGTTCGAATTCACCCCTCCACTTT. It encodes CASSLWEGSNSPLHF. The genes are TRBV5-1 and TRBJ1-6; D gene ambiguous. Germline loops: CDR1 SGHRS, CDR2 YFSETQ. This CDR3 spans 15 amino acids. With 1 base removed from V and 7 bases from J, the gap between germline ends came to 12 bases.

Notes on this clonotype: The junction departs from germline at one end; a sequencing error may be responsible. V gene TRBV19 combines with J gene TRBJ2-2, with D possibly matching TRBD2 (6 bases). Germline values: CDR1 LNHDA, CDR2 SQIVND (reference sequence). The CDR3 sequence is 13 residues long. The DNA for the CDR3 is TGTGCCAGTAGTATATTGGTGGGCGGGGAGCGGTTTTTT. It specifies CASSILVGGERFF.

In its sample, this clonotype was seen a few times. A read error may produce the germline difference seen at one junction end. J is TRBJ2-1 and V is TRBV20-1; TRBD1 matches at 11 bases. Germline CDR1 DFQATT, CDR2 SNEGSKA (reference sequence). The CDR3 is made up of 14 amino acids. The CDR3 DNA reads TGCAGTGCTAAGGGGGACAGGGGGAACAACGAGCAGTTCTTC. Its translation: CSAKGDRGNNEQFF.

CDR3 loop: CASSQWGQTSTDTQYF. Written as DNA, the CDR3 is TGTGCCAGCAGCCAATGGGGACAGACTAGCACAGATACGCAGTATTTT. The V gene is TRBV4-2, the J gene TRBJ2-3; 7 bases line up with TRBD1. This CDR3 spans 16 amino acids. The germline CDR1 and CDR2 sequences are LGHNA and YNFKEQ. The junction had 5 bases not matched to a gene; V was cut back by 2 bases and J by 0 bases.

J is TRBJ2-2 and V is TRBV5-1; TRBD2 agrees at 8 bases. The germline CDR1 and CDR2 sequences are SGHRS and YFSETQ. The V gene end was trimmed by 7 bases and the J gene end by 3 bases; junction bases not matched to a gene: 8. This CDR3 region has 15 residues. CDR3 sequence reads: CASFLGGGYTGELFF. The CDR3 nucleotides read TGCGCCAGCTTCCTTGGCGGGGGGTACACCGGGGAGCTGTTTTTT. The complete variable domain, with remaining parts taken from reference TRBV5-1 and TRBJ2-2, reads KAGVTQTPRYLIKTRGQQVTLSCSPISGHRSVSWYQQTPGQGLQFLFEYFSETQRNKGNFPGRFSGRQFSNSRSEMNVSTLELGDSALYLCASFLGGGYTGELFFGEGSRLTVL.

In its sample, this clonotype was seen many times. The rearrangement links TRBV5-5 to TRBJ2-5; D gene unclear. The CDR3 has 13 amino acids. CDR1 is SGHKS, CDR2 YYEKEE, per germline (reference sequence). Deletions cut 3 bases from V and 4 bases from J, with 10 bases between. The CDR3 coding sequence is TGTGCCAGCAGCTCCGGACGGACAGAGACCCAGTACTTC. Its translation: CASSSGRTETQYF. The full variable domain, rest sourced from reference TRBV5-5 and TRBJ2-5, is DAGVTQSPTHLIKTRGQQVTLRCSPISGHKSVSWYQQVLGQGPQFIFQYYEKEERGRGNFPDRFSARQFPNYSSELNVNALLLGDSALYLCASSSGRTETQYFGPGTRLLVL.

The chain uses TRBV12-3 or TRBV12-4 and TRBJ1-2; D ambiguous. The CDR3 contains 13 residues. Trimming took 1 base from V and 8 from J, leaving 11 bases between them. CDR3 coding DNA: TGTGCCAGCAGTTTAGGAGGTTCCCTGGGCTACACCTTC. It specifies CASSLGGSLGYTF.

The rearrangement links TRBV28 to TRBJ2-1; 8 bases are shared with TRBD2. The CDR3 is 17 amino acids. V lost 2 bases to trimming and J lost 1 base; unmatched junction nucleotides: 7. Germline V lookup: CDR1 MDHEN, CDR2 SYDVKM. CDR3 sequence reads: CASSLTGGFHSYNEQFF. Here the CDR3 DNA reads TGTGCCAGCAGTTTAACGGGAGGGTTTCATTCCTACAATGAGCAGTTCTTC.

Many counts were recorded for this clonotype. The chain combines TRBV7-2 with TRBJ2-5; D is uncertain. Trimming pared 5 bases from V and 5 bases from J, leaving 6 bases between. The CDR3 has 11 residues. The germline gives CDR1 SGHTA, CDR2 FQGNSA. In DNA form, the CDR3 reads TGTGCCAGCAGCGTCAAGGAGACCCAGTACTTC. It specifies CASSVKETQYF.

This clonotype was detected ten times or more. DNA of the CDR3: TGTGCCAGCAGTTTAGTTGAAGGGGGATACGAGCAGTACTTC. It specifies CASSLVEGGYEQYF. This chain joins TRBV27 and TRBJ2-7; tentatively, D is TRBD1 (6 bases). The CDR3 extends over 14 amino acids. Germline V gene lookup returns CDR1 MNHEY and CDR2 SMNVEV (reference sequence). The V gene lost 2 bases and the J gene lost 4 bases, with 12 bases spanning the gap.

The rearrangement joins TRBV5-1 to TRBJ2-3, with 12 positions matching TRBD1. With 4 bases clipped from V and 3 bases from J, the junction kept 9 bases outside the gene matches. Germline CDR1 SGHRS, CDR2 YFSETQ. The length of the CDR3 is 17 residues. The CDR3 sequence: CASSPGTGGKRTDTQYF. CDR3 in DNA: TGCGCCAGCAGCCCTGGGACAGGGGGCAAGAGGACAGATACGCAGTATTTT.

This clonotype showed up many times. This chain joins TRBV6-6 and TRBJ1-5, with D possibly TRBD1 on 5 matching bases. The CDR3 runs 13 residues. V was clipped by 2 bases and J by 10 bases, with 12 bases between them. Germline V gene lookup returns CDR1 MNHNY and CDR2 SVGAGI (reference sequence). CDR3 sequence: CASSYPPRDPQHF. The CDR3 nucleotides are TGTGCCAGCAGTTACCCGCCCCGGGACCCCCAGCATTTT.

The CDR3 region is CASRAGTGWDNEQFF. The CDR3 nucleotides read TGTGCCAGCAGAGCCGGGACAGGGTGGGACAATGAGCAGTTCTTC. V gene TRBV7-3 combines with J gene TRBJ2-1; 9 nucleotides line up with TRBD1. The trim removed 6 bases at V and 5 bases at J, leaving 8 bases unmatched. CDR1 SGHTA and CDR2 FQGTGA come from the germline V gene. The CDR3 totals 15 residues.

This clonotype appeared many times. The chain has TRBV7-3 and TRBJ2-3; 7 bases match TRBD2. CDR3 size: 14 residues. Germline CDR1 is SGHTA and CDR2 is FQGTGA. V lost 3 bases, J lost 2 bases, and 2 bases stayed unmatched. DNA for the CDR3: TGTGCCAGCAGCTTGGGACTATACACAGATACGCAGTATTTT. Its protein is CASSLGLYTDTQYF. Full variable domain (missing parts from reference TRBV7-3 and TRBJ2-3): GAGVSQTPSNKVTEKGKYVELRCDPISGHTALYWYRQSLGQGPEFLIYFQGTGAADDSGLPNDRFFAVRPEGSVSTLKIQRTERGDSAVYLCASSLGLYTDTQYFGPGTRLTVL.

This chain connects TRBV6-6 to TRBJ1-3; D is uncertain. Trimming took off 0 bases at V and 4 bases at J, with 4 bases between the two ends. The CDR3 is 13 amino acids. Looked up from germline, CDR1 is MNHNY and CDR2 is SVGAGI (reference sequence). CDR3 coding DNA: TGTGCCAGCAGTTACTCGTTAGGAAACACCATATATTTT. Translated: CASSYSLGNTIYF.

In its sample, this clonotype was seen once. The genes are TRBV19 and TRBJ1-2, with D perhaps matching TRBD1 (5 bases). Trimming stripped 4 bases from V and 2 bases from J, with 8 bases between. CDR3 size: 13 residues. Germline CDR1 reads LNHDA; CDR2 reads SQIVND (reference sequence). CDR3 in DNA: TGTGCCAGTAGTACTCGACAGAACTATGGCTACACCTTC. Its protein product is CASSTRQNYGYTF.

This clonotype was recorded many times. The rearrangement joins TRBV9 to TRBJ2-3, with 9 bases that match TRBD2. The CDR3 length is 17 residues. Trimming took 3 bases from V and 2 from J; bases not matched to a gene: 10. CDR1 and CDR2 (germline): SGDLS, YYNGEE. The CDR3 DNA is TGTGCCAGCAGCGCGGGGTGGGAGCGGGGGGTCACAGATACGCAGTATTTT. This translates into CASSAGWERGVTDTQYF.

A word on this clonotype: An end of the junction differs from the germline gene, which may be a read error. V usage is TRBV4-1 and J usage is TRBJ1-4, with D hard to call. The V gene's germline CDR1 is MGHRA and CDR2 YSYEKL. This CDR3 is built from 14 residues. The CDR3 here is CASSQKVPDEELFF. The CDR3 DNA reads as TGCGCCAGCAGCCAAAAGGTCCCGGATGAAGAACTGTTTTTT.

This clonotype was seen at least ten times. The V and J genes are TRBV10-3 and TRBJ1-2, with D uncertain. The CDR3 is 13 amino acids. V was trimmed by 4 bases and J by 3 bases, leaving 9 bases between them. Germline V CDR1 and CDR2: ENHRY, SYGVKD. For the CDR3, the DNA is TGTGCCATCAGTGTCCAGGCCTACTATGGCTACACCTTC. Translating it yields CAISVQAYYGYTF.

Many counts were recorded for this clonotype. The CDR3 loop is CASKGAGFTGELFF. The CDR3 coding sequence is TGTGCCAGTAAGGGGGCCGGGTTCACCGGGGAGCTGTTTTTT. The chain carries TRBV19 and TRBJ2-2; 7 positions match TRBD1. Germline CDR1 and CDR2: LNHDA and SQIVND (reference sequence). J lost 4 bases, V lost 7 bases, and 6 bases had no gene match. The CDR3 has 14 amino acids.

The sample holds many counts of this clonotype. The chain couples TRBV29-1 to TRBJ2-5, with unresolved D. The CDR3 is 10 residues long. Germline V gene lookup returns CDR1 SQVTM and CDR2 ANQGSEA. Trimming left V 6 bases short and J 4 bases short, with 6 bases between. The CDR3 nucleotides read TGCAGCGTCCCGAGAGAGACCCAGTACTTC. Its protein product is CSVPRETQYF. The full variable domain, in which reference TRBV29-1 and TRBJ2-5 provide the parts outside the CDR3, is SAVISQKPSRDICQRGTSLTIQCQVDSQVTMMFWYRQQPGQSLTLIATANQGSEATYESGFVIDKFPISRPNLTFSTLTVSNMSPEDSSIYLCSVPRETQYFGPGTRLLVL.

This clonotype appeared many times. The V and J genes are TRBV2 and TRBJ2-4; 14 bases are a match to TRBD2. CDR3 size: 16 residues. CDR1 and CDR2 from the germline V gene are SNHLY and FYNNEI. V lost 7 bases and J lost 6; bases outside the gene matches: 8. The CDR3 loop is CASKGRGLAGGNIQYF. The CDR3 nucleotides read TGTGCCAGCAAAGGACGTGGACTAGCGGGGGGAAACATTCAGTACTTC.

Ten or more counts support this clonotype. This chain joins TRBV3-1 and TRBJ1-2; the match to TRBD1 covers 9 bases. Losses at the gene ends were 6 bases for V and 8 bases for J; bases not matched to a gene: 7. The germline V gene encodes CDR1 LGHDT and CDR2 YNNKEL (reference sequence). The CDR3 consists of 13 residues. The CDR3 region is CASRFGGTGGYTF. CDR3 DNA sequence: TGTGCCAGCAGGTTTGGAGGGACAGGGGGCTACACCTTC.

This clonotype has at least ten counts. This may come from a read error, since a much larger clone is one base off. Since the CDR3 does not end with the conserved phenylalanine or tryptophan, this likely comes from a read error. The chain is built from TRBV7-3 and TRBJ2-5; 7 bases fit TRBD2. This CDR3 is built from 14 residues. Losses at the gene ends were 1 base for V and 5 bases for J; bases not matched to a gene: 4. Germline CDR1 and CDR2: SGHTA and FQGTGA. Written as DNA, the CDR3 is TGTGCCAGCAGCTTAAACGGGGGGACCGAGACCCAGTACCTC. Translation gives CASSLNGGTETQYL.